A single sample gave rise to the 32 T cell receptor beta chains below, sequenced in a study of shared clonotypes between healthy human individuals. Produced via immunoSEQ multiplex PCR; TCRdb's table is partial and in-frame only. The sample shows around 2.5 million clones, under 95% of them seen only once. The sequencing input was naive CD4+ T cells from PBMCs. The subset is: CD45RA+ positively selected. The receptors shown here come from a man younger than 30 in good health. Some clones in this sample may be carry-over from other donors' samples.

The V and J genes are TRBV7-7 and TRBJ2-1; D possibly uses TRBD1 or TRBD2 (5 bases each). Germline V lookup: CDR1 SSHAT, CDR2 FNYEAQ (reference sequence). The CDR3 extends over 15 amino acids. Trimming took 5 bases from V and 5 from J, leaving 16 bases between them. CDR3 nucleotide sequence: TGTGCCAGCAGCGAATTGGGGCTAGCCAACAATGAGCAGTTCTTC. Translating gives CASSELGLANNEQFF.

CDR3: CASSTGGRGMNTEAFF. The CDR3 bases are TGTGCCAGCAGCACCGGAGGCAGGGGGATGAACACTGAAGCTTTCTTT. This chain connects TRBV9 to TRBJ1-1; 7 positions match TRBD1. The CDR3 is 16 residues long. V dropped 4 bases and J dropped 0; count of bases not matched to a gene: 9. Germline V lookup: CDR1 SGDLS, CDR2 YYNGEE.

The chain carries TRBV27 and TRBJ1-1, with unresolved D. The CDR3 has 14 residues. CDR1 and CDR2 from the germline V gene are MNHEY and SMNVEV (reference sequence). V lost 2 bases and J lost 1, with 8 bases in between. The CDR3 DNA follows: TGTGCCAGCAGTTTACGAGAGGGGAACACTGAAGCTTTCTTT. It codes for CASSLREGNTEAFF.

V gene TRBV5-1 combines with J gene TRBJ2-5; D is unresolved. Germline CDR1 SGHRS, CDR2 YFSETQ. V shed 7 bases and J shed 0 bases, with 4 bases lying between them. The CDR3 contains 11 residues. CDR3 in amino acids: CASYHQETQYF. Written as DNA, the CDR3 is TGCGCCAGCTATCACCAAGAGACCCAGTACTTC. Filled out from reference TRBV5-1 and TRBJ2-5, the complete variable domain reads KAGVTQTPRYLIKTRGQQVTLSCSPISGHRSVSWYQQTPGQGLQFLFEYFSETQRNKGNFPGRFSGRQFSNSRSEMNVSTLELGDSALYLCASYHQETQYFGPGTRLLVL.

The V and J genes are TRBV5-1 and TRBJ2-1, with 9 bases fitting TRBD1. The CDR3 is 13 residues long. V trimming: 9 bases; J trimming: 4 bases; junction bases outside the gene matches: 5. Germline CDR1 SGHRS, CDR2 YFSETQ. CDR3 nucleotide sequence: TGCGCCACCTCCGGGACAGGGTACAATGAGCAGTTCTTC. Its protein product is CATSGTGYNEQFF.

The chain couples TRBV6-5 to TRBJ2-3; a weak D match, TRBD1 (6 bases). This CDR3 spans 15 amino acids. V lost 7 bases, J lost 8 bases, and 22 bases lay in between. Germline V gives CDR1 MNHEY, CDR2 SVGAGI. In DNA, the CDR3 is TGTGCCAGCACCTACTATACAACAGGGAAGGCTACGCAGTATTTT. This translates into CASTYYTTGKATQYF.

The V call is TRBV11-2, the J call TRBJ2-5, with 14 bases matching TRBD2. Germline lookup yields CDR1 SGHAT and CDR2 FQNNGV. CDR3 length: 17 amino acids. After removal of 5 bases from V and 4 bases from J, the junction contained 9 bases not matched to a gene. This CDR3 is CASSLGLAGGNGETQYF. The CDR3 nucleotides read TGTGCCAGCAGCCTCGGACTAGCGGGAGGAAACGGAGAGACCCAGTACTTC.

The genes are TRBV4-1 and TRBJ1-1, with 9 bases fitting TRBD1. CDR1 MGHRA and CDR2 YSYEKL come from the germline V gene. Trimming removed 4 bases from V and 0 bases from J; junction bases left unmatched: 9. The CDR3 covers 17 residues. The CDR3, as DNA: TGCGCCAGCAGCCCCCTCGGGACAGGGCAGCTGAACACTGAAGCTTTCTTT. Amino acid sequence: CASSPLGTGQLNTEAFF.

V gene TRBV4-2 combines with J gene TRBJ2-1; no firm D call. The CDR3 has 14 residues. V was cut by 1 base and J by 5 bases, with 9 bases left in between. Germline CDR1 and CDR2: LGHNA and YNFKEQ. CDR3 residues: CASSQGNPHNEQFF. The DNA of the CDR3 is TGTGCCAGCAGCCAAGGAAACCCGCACAATGAGCAGTTCTTC.

Concerning this clone itself: Other DNA sequences in this specimen translate into the identical CDR3. The chain recombines TRBV4-3 with TRBJ2-7; D perhaps matches TRBD1 (6 bases). The CDR3 is made up of 15 amino acids. The ends were cut back, 1 base at V and 4 bases at J, with 14 bases in the middle. The germline V gene encodes CDR1 LGHNA and CDR2 YSLEER. The CDR3 bases are TGCGCCAGCAGCCAAGGTGGGCAGGGGCCTTACGAGCAGTACTTC. It yields the protein CASSQGGQGPYEQYF.

The rearrangement links TRBV6-1 to TRBJ2-3; D may be TRBD1 or TRBD2 (5 bases each). Trimming pared 4 bases from V and 2 bases from J, leaving 16 bases between. CDR3 size: 16 residues. CDR1 and CDR2 (germline): MNHNS, SASEGT. The CDR3 sequence: CASSGGFSVNTDTQYF. Here the CDR3 DNA reads TGTGCCAGCAGTGGGGGCTTTAGCGTCAACACAGATACGCAGTATTTT.

This chain connects TRBV18 to TRBJ1-1, with D tentatively TRBD1 (5 bases). Germline loops: CDR1 KGHSH, CDR2 LQKENI. V lost 6 bases and J lost 4, with 12 bases in between. There are 13 residues in the CDR3. The CDR3, as DNA: TGTGCCAGCTCGGACGGGGGAGGCACTGAAGCTTTCTTT. Translated: CASSDGGGTEAFF.

V is TRBV9 and J is TRBJ2-7, with D possibly being TRBD1 or TRBD2 (5 bases each). Germline CDR1 SGDLS, CDR2 YYNGEE. The CDR3 contains 16 residues. Trimming shortened V by 3 bases and J by 0 bases, and 16 bases separated the two germline ends. The chain's CDR3 is CASSAEWGSNSYEQYF. As DNA, the CDR3 is TGTGCCAGCAGCGCCGAATGGGGGTCCAACTCCTACGAGCAGTACTTC. Full variable domain (missing parts from reference TRBV9 and TRBJ2-7): DSGVTQTPKHLITATGQRVTLRCSPRSGDLSVYWYQQSLDQGLQFLIQYYNGEERAKGNILERFSAQQFPDLHSELNLSSLELGDSALYFCASSAEWGSNSYEQYFGPGTRLTVT.

The V gene is TRBV5-1, the J gene TRBJ2-1, with 7 bases lining up with TRBD1. V shed 8 bases and J 1 base; nucleotides not matched to a gene: 6. This CDR3 has 14 amino acids. Looked up from germline, CDR1 is SGHRS and CDR2 is YFSETQ. The CDR3, as DNA: TGCGCCAGTGGGACAGATCCGTCCTACAATGAGCAGTTCTTC. This translates into CASGTDPSYNEQFF. Based on the CDR3 plus reference TRBV5-1 and TRBJ2-1, the full variable domain is KAGVTQTPRYLIKTRGQQVTLSCSPISGHRSVSWYQQTPGQGLQFLFEYFSETQRNKGNFPGRFSGRQFSNSRSEMNVSTLELGDSALYLCASGTDPSYNEQFFGPGTRLTVL.

The V gene is TRBV4-3, the J gene TRBJ2-5; the D gene is possibly TRBD1 (5 bases). This CDR3 spans 13 amino acids. V lost 1 base and J lost 4, with 7 bases in between. Germline CDR1 reads LGHNA; CDR2 reads YSLEER. CDR3 DNA: TGCGCCAGCAGCCAAGGGACACCAGAGACCCAGTACTTC. Translating it yields CASSQGTPETQYF.

This chain links TRBV15 with TRBJ1-2, with 10 positions matching TRBD1. CDR1 and CDR2 from the germline V gene are LNHNV and YYDKDF (reference sequence). The CDR3 is 15 residues long. The J segment lost 6 bases and the V segment lost 3 bases, leaving 7 bases of the junction unmatched. Here the CDR3 DNA reads TGTGCCACCAGCAGGACAGGGGGCCGCAGCCATGGCTACACCTTC. Translated: CATSRTGGRSHGYTF.

The V and J genes are TRBV7-2 and TRBJ2-1, with 7 bases that match TRBD2. V shed 7 bases, J shed 5 bases, and the junction held 11 bases outside the gene matches. The CDR3 is made up of 15 amino acids. From germline, CDR1 is SGHTA and CDR2 FQGNSA. CDR3 bases: TGTGCCAGCACCCGGGGAGCGGGGAGGGACAATGAGCAGTTCTTC. Translated, it gives CASTRGAGRDNEQFF.

This rearrangement joins TRBV30 to TRBJ2-3; TRBD2 is a possible D gene (6 bases). CDR1 GTSNPN and CDR2 SVGIG come from the germline V gene (reference sequence). The CDR3 has 13 amino acids. Trimming left V 1 base short and J 4 bases short, with 9 bases between. CDR3 sequence: CAWSGAGPDTQYF. CDR3 sequence (DNA): TGTGCCTGGAGTGGGGCGGGACCAGATACGCAGTATTTT.

Details on this clone: Other DNA sequences within the sample encode an identical CDR3. The gene calls are TRBV11-2 and TRBJ2-1; D may be TRBD1 (6 bases). The CDR3 consists of 13 residues. Deletions cut 5 bases from V and 5 bases from J, with 10 bases between. Germline CDR1 reads SGHAT; CDR2 reads FQNNGV. This CDR3 reads CASSLDRNNEQFF. CDR3 DNA sequence: TGTGCCAGCAGCCTCGACAGGAACAATGAGCAGTTCTTC.

This chain joins TRBV28 and TRBJ2-7, with D possibly being TRBD2 (6 bases). This CDR3 contains 13 residues. Germline V lookup: CDR1 MDHEN, CDR2 SYDVKM. The V end was cut by 2 bases, the J end by 4 bases, with 9 bases between. CDR3: CASSLDGGYEQYF. The CDR3 nucleotides are TGTGCCAGCAGTTTAGACGGAGGGTACGAGCAGTACTTC.

Comment on this clone: Other nucleotide sequences in the sample specify the same CDR3. This chain connects TRBV28 to TRBJ1-2, with TRBD1 matching 8 bases. V shed 4 bases, J shed 4 bases, and the junction held 2 bases outside the gene matches. The CDR3 runs to 13 residues. The germline V gene has CDR1 MDHEN and CDR2 SYDVKM. Written as DNA, the CDR3 is TGTGCCAGCAGTTGGACAGGGTCCTATGGCTACACCTTC. It specifies CASSWTGSYGYTF.

This chain's CDR3 is CSAAGGSGELFF. For the CDR3, the DNA is TGCAGCGCTGCCGGGGGTAGCGGGGAGCTGTTTTTT. V is TRBV29-1 and J is TRBJ2-2; D is possibly TRBD2 (6 bases). The V and J ends lost 7 bases and 7 bases respectively, with 13 bases between them. The length of the CDR3 is 12 residues. Germline CDR1 SQVTM, CDR2 ANQGSEA.

The rearrangement links TRBV28 to TRBJ2-5, with a weak D call TRBD2 (6 bases). V was trimmed by 6 bases and J by 5 bases, leaving 22 bases between them. This CDR3 region has 16 residues. CDR1 and CDR2 from the germline V gene are MDHEN and SYDVKM. CDR3 sequence reads: CASRGPARDDRETQYF. CDR3 bases: TGTGCCAGCAGGGGGCCCGCGCGGGACGATCGGGAGACCCAGTACTTC. The whole variable domain, filled in from reference TRBV28 and TRBJ2-5, reads DVKVTQSSRYLVKRTGEKVFLECVQDMDHENMFWYRQDPGLGLRLIYFSYDVKMKEKGDIPEGYSVSREKKERFSLILESASTNQTSMYLCASRGPARDDRETQYFGPGTRLLVL.

The chain has TRBV10-3 and TRBJ1-3; D remains unclear. The CDR3 has 13 amino acids. Trimming left V 10 bases short and J 1 base short, with 11 bases between. The germline V gene has CDR1 ENHRY and CDR2 SYGVKD. The CDR3: CATGLDSGNTIYF. Written as DNA, the CDR3 is TGTGCCACGGGGTTAGATTCTGGAAACACCATATATTTT.

The CDR3 sequence is CASSLGLAGDSDTQYF. The CDR3 DNA is TGCGCCAGCAGCTTGGGACTAGCGGGAGACTCAGATACGCAGTATTTT. The chain uses TRBV5-1 and TRBJ2-3, with 12 bases lining up with TRBD2. The V gene end was trimmed by 0 bases and the J gene end by 4 bases; junction bases not matched to a gene: 3. CDR3 length: 16 amino acids. The germline CDR1 and CDR2 sequences are SGHRS and YFSETQ.

This chain joins TRBV5-1 and TRBJ2-7; D might be TRBD1 (5 bases). This CDR3 comprises 16 residues. Looked up from germline, CDR1 is SGHRS and CDR2 is YFSETQ. V lost 4 bases, J lost 5 bases, and 22 bases lay in between. This chain's CDR3 is CASSPLGQRNPHEQYF. The CDR3 DNA sequence: TGCGCCAGCAGCCCGCTGGGGCAGCGTAATCCCCACGAGCAGTACTTC. Drawing the rest from reference TRBV5-1 and TRBJ2-7, the complete variable domain is KAGVTQTPRYLIKTRGQQVTLSCSPISGHRSVSWYQQTPGQGLQFLFEYFSETQRNKGNFPGRFSGRQFSNSRSEMNVSTLELGDSALYLCASSPLGQRNPHEQYFGPGTRLTVT.

V is TRBV27 and J is TRBJ2-7; D is ambiguous. The germline CDR1 and CDR2 sequences are MNHEY and SMNVEV (reference sequence). CDR3 size: 13 residues. The V and J ends lost 2 bases and 3 bases respectively, with 8 bases between them. The CDR3 DNA reads TGTGCCAGCAGTTTAACAGCCCTCTACGAGCAGTACTTC. As protein: CASSLTALYEQYF.

The chain is built from TRBV6-4 and TRBJ2-1; 11 bases fit TRBD2. With 6 bases clipped from V and 3 bases from J, the junction kept 19 bases outside the gene matches. CDR1 and CDR2 (germline): MRHNA, SNTAGT. The CDR3 contains 20 residues. CDR3 region: CASSEKTSGRAKMFYNEQFF. In nucleotides, the CDR3 is TGTGCCAGCAGCGAGAAAACTAGCGGGAGAGCTAAAATGTTCTACAATGAGCAGTTCTTC.

The chain has TRBV7-2 and TRBJ2-7; the D is unclear. Trimming left V 1 base short and J 5 bases short, with 21 bases between. CDR1 is SGHTA, CDR2 FQGNSA, per germline. The CDR3 spans 17 residues. In nucleotides, the CDR3 is TGTGCCAGCAGCTTAGTGGTGTTGTTAGGACGGATAGACGAGCAGTACTTC. Its protein product is CASSLVVLLGRIDEQYF. Using reference TRBV7-2 and TRBJ2-7 for the parts outside the CDR3, the full variable domain is GAGVSQSPSNKVTEKGKDVELRCDPISGHTALYWYRQSLGQGLEFLIYFQGNSAPDKSGLPSDRFSAERTGGSVSTLTIQRTQQEDSAVYLCASSLVVLLGRIDEQYFGPGTRLTVT.

The chain couples TRBV4-2 to TRBJ1-5; maybe TRBD1 (5 bases). The ends were cut back, 1 base at V and 7 bases at J, with 17 bases in the middle. The CDR3 is 16 amino acids. Germline values: CDR1 LGHNA, CDR2 YNFKEQ. CDR3 DNA sequence: TGTGCCAGCAGCCAAGGTGTCAGCCAGGGAAGCCAGCCCCAGCATTTT. It codes for CASSQGVSQGSQPQHF.

CDR3 amino acids: CASSNLGGEPGNTEAFF. The CDR3 DNA reads TGTGCCAGCAGCAATTTAGGGGGGGAGCCGGGAAATACTGAAGCTTTCTTT. The chain couples TRBV21-1 to TRBJ1-1. TRBV21-1 is deemed a pseudogene. The CDR3 totals 17 residues.

V gene TRBV10-1 combines with J gene TRBJ2-7; 9 bases match TRBD1. Germline trimming cut 6 bases from V and 5 bases from J; bases unmatched to any gene: 5. CDR1 is WNHNN and CDR2 is SYGVQD in the germline V gene (reference sequence). CDR3 length: 13 amino acids. The CDR3 protein is CASRTGGENEQYF. CDR3 DNA sequence: TGCGCCAGCAGGACAGGGGGGGAAAACGAGCAGTACTTC.